What follows are 22 T cell receptor beta chains derived from one specimen sequenced in a study of T cells in Graves' hyperthyroidism and ophthalmopathy. From RNA transcripts, TCR beta CDR3 regions were amplified. The HTBI set primed first-round TCR CDR3 RT-PCR. One entry per CDR3 protein, called by TCRdb with MiXCR from the multiplex PCR reads. Among 500,000 to 600,000 distinct CDR3 sequences listed, about a sixth were seen once. The specimen was blood. Receptor source: a woman between 18 and 29 years old with Graves' hyperthyroidism.

This clonotype was detected only a few times. This chain joins TRBV7-2 and TRBJ1-2; D is unclear. The CDR3 length is 15 residues. V was cut by 0 bases and J by 2 bases, with 10 bases left in between. Looked up from germline, CDR1 is SGHTA and CDR2 is FQGNSA. CDR3 in DNA: TGTGCCAGCAGCTTAGCGGCCCAGCTGAACTATGGCTACACCTTC. It translates to CASSLAAQLNYGYTF.

This clonotype was recorded many times. The J gene is TRBJ2-3, the V gene TRBV7-9; weak D call: TRBD2 (5 bases). Germline loops: CDR1 SEHNR, CDR2 FQNEAQ (reference sequence). CDR3 size: 15 residues. V was trimmed by 3 bases and J by 1 base, leaving 11 bases between them. CDR3: CASSFRETGTDTQYF. CDR3 bases: TGTGCCAGCAGCTTTAGGGAGACGGGCACAGATACGCAGTATTTT.

Comments on this clonotype: This may arise from a read error, as a much more abundant clone is one base away. V gene TRBV6-1 combines with J gene TRBJ2-5; 11 nucleotides match TRBD1. The germline V gene has CDR1 MNHNS and CDR2 SASEGT. CDR3 length equals 14 residues. Written as DNA, the CDR3 is TGTACCAGCACCGGACAGGGGGCGACGGAGACCCAGTACTTC. Amino acid sequence: CTSTGQGATETQYF.

About this clonotype: A much larger clone is a single base away; this may be a read error. V usage is TRBV20-1 and J usage is TRBJ2-1; possible D gene TRBD2, 5 bases. Per the germline V gene, CDR1 is DFQATT and CDR2 is SNEGSKA (reference sequence). The CDR3 length is 16 residues. CDR3 in DNA: TGCAGTGCTAGAGATCCGCGGGTTAGCTCCTACAATGAGCAGTCCTTC. It codes for CSARDPRVSSYNEQSF.

This clonotype was seen only a few times. The chain carries TRBV28 and TRBJ2-2; 8 nucleotides line up with TRBD2. After removal of 8 bases from V and 3 bases from J, the junction contained 8 bases not matched to a gene. This CDR3 has 15 amino acids. CDR1 is MDHEN and CDR2 is SYDVKM in the germline V gene. The CDR3 region has the DNA TGTGCCAGCGGGTACGGGAGGGGCTACACCGGGGAGCTGTTTTTT. Its translation is CASGYGRGYTGELFF.

V is TRBV10-3 and J is TRBJ1-2; no clear D gene. Trimming pared 2 bases from V and 4 bases from J, leaving 17 bases between. CDR3 length: 16 residues. Germline CDR1 ENHRY, CDR2 SYGVKD. In DNA form, the CDR3 reads TGTGCCATCAGTGAGAATTTGAGACGGAGTGGCTATGGCTACACCTTC. Its protein product is CAISENLRRSGYGYTF.

The sample holds many counts of this clonotype. The rearrangement uses TRBV28 and TRBJ1-1; D remains unclear. V gave up 4 bases and J gave up 7 bases, with 22 bases separating them. There are 16 residues in the CDR3. Germline values: CDR1 MDHEN, CDR2 SYDVKM. The CDR3 region is CASSYYGRERAYEAFF. The CDR3 DNA is TGTGCCAGCAGTTATTATGGCCGAGAACGAGCGTATGAAGCTTTCTTT.

This clonotype was observed at least ten times. The genes are TRBV28 and TRBJ2-5; 7 nucleotides line up with TRBD1. CDR3 length equals 15 residues. The trim removed 5 bases at V and 3 bases at J, leaving 9 bases unmatched. Germline assignment: CDR1 MDHEN and CDR2 SYDVKM. The CDR3 DNA is TGTGCCAGCAGTGATAGACAGGGCCCGAAAGAGACCCAGTACTTC. It yields the protein CASSDRQGPKETQYF. Looking up the rest from reference TRBV28 and TRBJ2-5 gives the full variable domain: DVKVTQSSRYLVKRTGEKVFLECVQDMDHENMFWYRQDPGLGLRLIYFSYDVKMKEKGDIPEGYSVSREKKERFSLILESASTNQTSMYLCASSDRQGPKETQYFGPGTRLLVL.

A few counts support this clonotype. CDR3 DNA: TGTGCCAGTAGTATTATCGGAGACAGCTACTATGGCTACACCTTC. The encoded protein is CASSIIGDSYYGYTF. The V call is TRBV19, the J call TRBJ1-2; tentatively, D is TRBD1 (5 bases). The V end lost 3 bases, the J end lost 3 bases, and 14 bases lay between the germline ends. The CDR3 totals 15 residues. The germline V gene encodes CDR1 LNHDA and CDR2 SQIVND (reference sequence). Looking up the rest from reference TRBV19 and TRBJ1-2 gives the full variable domain: DGGITQSPKYLFRKEGQNVTLSCEQNLNHDAMYWYRQDPGQGLRLIYYSQIVNDFQKGDIAEGYSVSREKKESFPLTVTSAQKNPTAFYLCASSIIGDSYYGYTFGSGTRLTVV.

Only a few counts were recorded for this clonotype. The chain links TRBV5-1 to TRBJ2-5; D not resolved. The V end was cut by 0 bases, the J end by 1 base, with 4 bases between. Looked up from germline, CDR1 is SGHRS and CDR2 is YFSETQ. The CDR3 spans 13 residues. The CDR3 bases are TGCGCCAGCAGCTTGGTTACCCAAGAGACCCAGTACTTC. Translation: CASSLVTQETQYF.

There are many counts of this clonotype. The rearrangement links TRBV12-3 or TRBV12-4 to TRBJ2-7, with TRBD1 matching over 11 bases. This CDR3 contains 13 residues. J lost 6 bases, V lost 6 bases, and 4 bases had no gene match. The CDR3 coding sequence is TGTGCCAGCAGCGGGGGACAGGGGGGCGAGCAGTACTTC. Amino acids: CASSGGQGGEQYF.

Concerning this clonotype: Compared with germline, one end of the junction differs, possibly owing to a read error. CDR3 region: CASSLNLQSYQETPYF. CDR3 nucleotides: TGTGCCAGCAGCTTGAACTTACAGAGTTACCAAGAGACCCCGTACTTC. The rearrangement joins TRBV5-4 to TRBJ2-5; no clear D gene. This CDR3 contains 16 residues. Germline CDR1 is SGHNT and CDR2 is YYREEE (reference sequence).

The chain employs TRBV5-8 and TRBJ2-1, with 10 positions matching TRBD1. Germline V gene sequence: CDR1 SGHTS, CDR2 YDEGEE. The CDR3 consists of 15 residues. J lost 7 bases, V lost 4 bases, and 8 bases had no gene match. In DNA, the CDR3 is TGTGCCAGCAGCGGGAGACAGGGGGCGAGGAATGAGCAGTTCTTC. This sequence encodes CASSGRQGARNEQFF.

The chain joins TRBV12-3 or TRBV12-4 to TRBJ2-3, with 15 bases matching TRBD2. The trim removed 6 bases at V and 5 bases at J, leaving 6 bases unmatched. This CDR3 spans 16 amino acids. Written as DNA, the CDR3 is TGTGCCAGCAGAACTGGACTAGCGGGGGGGCTAGATACGCAGTATTTT. It translates to CASRTGLAGGLDTQYF.

This clonotype was seen many times. CDR3 DNA: TGTGCCAGCAAAGCGGGACTAGCGGGAGGGCCTCCTTTCAATGAGCAGTTCTTC. It yields the protein CASKAGLAGGPPFNEQFF. The rearrangement joins TRBV28 to TRBJ2-1; TRBD2 matches at 16 bases. Germline V gene sequence: CDR1 MDHEN, CDR2 SYDVKM. V was pared by 7 bases and J by 6 bases, with 12 bases of the junction left unmatched. The CDR3 sequence is 18 residues long.

There are many counts of this clonotype. This chain joins TRBV5-1 and TRBJ2-7; D might be TRBD1 or TRBD2, each matching 5 bases. V dropped 1 base and J dropped 2 bases, with 16 bases sitting between them. The germline V gene encodes CDR1 SGHRS and CDR2 YFSETQ. CDR3 length: 16 residues. The CDR3 DNA reads as TGCGCCAGCAGCTTGATTATTCGGGACGAAGCCTACGAGCAGTACTTC. It is translated as CASSLIIRDEAYEQYF.

This clonotype was observed a few times. The chain has TRBV7-9 and TRBJ2-1; TRBD1 matches at 8 bases. The junction had 12 bases not matched to a gene; V was cut back by 5 bases and J by 3 bases. Germline V gene sequence: CDR1 SEHNR, CDR2 FQNEAQ (reference sequence). There are 17 residues in the CDR3. CDR3 DNA sequence: TGTGCCAGCAGCCCCAATTCAGGGGGCGCGGTCTACAATGAGCAGTTCTTC. As protein: CASSPNSGGAVYNEQFF.

In this sample, this clonotype turned up a few times. The V and J genes are TRBV19 and TRBJ2-3; D not resolved. V gave up 4 bases and J gave up 4 bases, with 15 bases separating them. This CDR3 comprises 15 residues. In germline, CDR1 is LNHDA, CDR2 SQIVND (reference sequence). The CDR3 DNA reads TGTGCCAGTAGTACCCTCCGGGCCCTCGCAGATACGCAGTATTTT. Residues: CASSTLRALADTQYF.

This clonotype was counted ten times or more. The chain recombines TRBV20-1 with TRBJ1-2, with D perhaps TRBD1 (5 bases). Trimming removed 2 bases at V and 7 bases at J, with 14 bases between. The CDR3 extends over 13 amino acids. CDR1 is DFQATT, CDR2 SNEGSKA, per germline (reference sequence). CDR3 DNA: TGCAGTGCTAGACTGCAGGGTTTCGGTGGCTACACCTTC. Translation: CSARLQGFGGYTF.

This clonotype was seen repeatedly, ten times or more. The genes are TRBV7-2 and TRBJ1-4; weak D call: TRBD1 (5 bases). This CDR3 is 14 amino acids long. Germline V lookup: CDR1 SGHTA, CDR2 FQGNSA. Between the trimmed V and J ends, which lost 1 base and 8 bases, there was a span of 11 bases. Here the CDR3 DNA reads TGTGCCAGCAGCTTAGGGGGGGTAACCGAAAAACTGTTTTTT. This encodes CASSLGGVTEKLFF.

This clonotype has just a few counts. The chain carries TRBV7-4 and TRBJ2-6; 10 bases fit TRBD2. J was trimmed by 1 base and V by 0 bases; bases with no gene match: 9. The germline gives CDR1 SGHVT, CDR2 SQSDAQ. The CDR3 extends over 20 amino acids. CDR3 region: CASSLALAGCKRSGANVLTF. The DNA for the CDR3 is TGTGCCAGCAGCTTAGCACTAGCGGGATGTAAAAGATCTGGGGCCAACGTCCTGACTTTC.

The chain couples TRBV5-1 to TRBJ2-1; 8 nucleotides line up with TRBD2. Unmatched junction bases numbered 21, after V lost 4 bases and J lost 0 bases. The CDR3 is made up of 21 amino acids. Germline CDR1 and CDR2: SGHRS and YFSETQ. The CDR3 DNA follows: TGCGCCAGCAGCCCTCCGCCCTCTAGCGGGTCAGGCAGAAGCTCCTACAATGAGCAGTTCTTC. Its protein product is CASSPPPSSGSGRSSYNEQFF.